This TCR beta chain came from a study of cytomegalovirus exposure and HLA in healthy donors. Study results and caveats: V- and J-gene trimming in TCR beta was tied to a missense DCLRE1C variant by an analysis performed later.

The CDR3 contains 15 residues. V lost 2 bases and J 7 bases, leaving 12 bases between the germline ends. CDR1 is MNHNS, CDR2 SASEGT, per germline. On this clone itself: The antigen is not known.

PCR was performed using 60 Vbeta and 13 Jbeta primers. Assay used: immunoSEQ multiplex PCR; TCRdb lists only in-frame clones, some missing. Among some 150,000 clones listed, 65% to 90% were seen once. Sequenced material: PBMCs. The sequence derives from a man aged 50-59 years in good health and CMV-seropositive. The J gene is TRBJ1-6, the V gene TRBV6-1; the D gene is possibly TRBD1 (5 bases). The CDR3 loop reads CASSEQHGGNSPLHF. CDR3 DNA: TGTGCCAGCAGTGAACAACACGGGGGGAATTCACCCCTCCACTTT.